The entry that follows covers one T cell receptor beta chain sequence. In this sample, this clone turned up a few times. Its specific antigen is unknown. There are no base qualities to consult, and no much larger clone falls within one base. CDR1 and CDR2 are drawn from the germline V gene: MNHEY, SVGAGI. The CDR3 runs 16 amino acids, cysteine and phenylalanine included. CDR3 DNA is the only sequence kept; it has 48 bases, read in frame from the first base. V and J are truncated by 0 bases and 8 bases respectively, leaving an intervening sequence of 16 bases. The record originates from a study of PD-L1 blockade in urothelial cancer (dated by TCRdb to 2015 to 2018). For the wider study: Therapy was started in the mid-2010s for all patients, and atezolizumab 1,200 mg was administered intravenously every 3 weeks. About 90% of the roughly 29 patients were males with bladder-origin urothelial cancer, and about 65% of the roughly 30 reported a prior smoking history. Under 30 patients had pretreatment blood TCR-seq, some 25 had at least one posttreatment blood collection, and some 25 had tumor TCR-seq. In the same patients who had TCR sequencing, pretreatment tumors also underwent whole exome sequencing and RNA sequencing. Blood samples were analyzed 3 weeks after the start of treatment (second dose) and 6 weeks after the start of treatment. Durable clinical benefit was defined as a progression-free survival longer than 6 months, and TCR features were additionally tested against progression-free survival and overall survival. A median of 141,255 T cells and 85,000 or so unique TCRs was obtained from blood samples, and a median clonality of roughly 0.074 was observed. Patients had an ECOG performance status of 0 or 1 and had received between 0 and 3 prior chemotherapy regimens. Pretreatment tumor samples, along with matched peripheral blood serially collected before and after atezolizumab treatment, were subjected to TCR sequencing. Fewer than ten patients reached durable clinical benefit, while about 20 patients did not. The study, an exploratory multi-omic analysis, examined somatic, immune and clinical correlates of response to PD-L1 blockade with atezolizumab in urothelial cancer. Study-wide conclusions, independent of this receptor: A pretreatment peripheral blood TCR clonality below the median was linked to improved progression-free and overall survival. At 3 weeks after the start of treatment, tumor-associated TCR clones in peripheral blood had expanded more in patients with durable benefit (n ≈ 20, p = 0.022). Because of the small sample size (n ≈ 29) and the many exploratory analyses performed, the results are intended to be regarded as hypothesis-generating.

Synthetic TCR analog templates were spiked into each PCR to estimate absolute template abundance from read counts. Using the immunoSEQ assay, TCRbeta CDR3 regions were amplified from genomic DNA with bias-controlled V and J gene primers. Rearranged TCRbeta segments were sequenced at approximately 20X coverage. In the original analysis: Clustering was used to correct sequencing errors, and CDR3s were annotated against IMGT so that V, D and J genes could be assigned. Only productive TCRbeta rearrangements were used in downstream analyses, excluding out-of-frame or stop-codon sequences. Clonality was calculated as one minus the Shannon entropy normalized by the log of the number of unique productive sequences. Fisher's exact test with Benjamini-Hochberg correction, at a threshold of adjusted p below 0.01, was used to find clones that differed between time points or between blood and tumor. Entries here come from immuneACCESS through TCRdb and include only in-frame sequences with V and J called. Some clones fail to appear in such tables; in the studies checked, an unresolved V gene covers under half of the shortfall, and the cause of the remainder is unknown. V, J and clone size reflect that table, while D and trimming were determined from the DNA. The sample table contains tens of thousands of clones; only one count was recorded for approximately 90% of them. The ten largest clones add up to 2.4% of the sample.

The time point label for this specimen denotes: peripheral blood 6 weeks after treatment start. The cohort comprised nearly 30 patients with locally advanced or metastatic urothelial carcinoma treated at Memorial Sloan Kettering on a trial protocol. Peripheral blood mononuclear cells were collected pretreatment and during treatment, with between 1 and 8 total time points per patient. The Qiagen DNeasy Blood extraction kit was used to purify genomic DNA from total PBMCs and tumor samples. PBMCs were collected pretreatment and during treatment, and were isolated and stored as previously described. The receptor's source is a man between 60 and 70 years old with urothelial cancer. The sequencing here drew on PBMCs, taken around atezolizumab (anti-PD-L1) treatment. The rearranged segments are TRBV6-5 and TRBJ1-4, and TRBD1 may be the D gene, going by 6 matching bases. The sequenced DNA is TGTGCCAGCAGTTACTCGACGGGGGGCGCCGGGGAAAAACTGTTTTTT. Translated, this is CASSYSTGGAGEKLFF.